This record covers a single TCR beta chain. Its antigen remains unidentified. Sequence at one end of the junction differs from germline and may be a read error. Germline values: CDR1 MGHRA, CDR2 YSYEKL. CDR3 length: 13 amino acids. From the reads, TCRdb called clonotypes with MiXCR, one entry per CDR3 protein. The data show around 71,000 distinct CDR3 sequences, 20% seen once. This record comes from a study of T cell repertoires in cytomegalovirus infection. Study summary: Indications of both CMV infection and matching HLA type were provided by public TCR beta signatures.

Study-wide findings and caveats: CMV-specific HLA-C-restricted TCR beta clonotypes dominated the ex vivo response. Cumulative public TCR beta family frequency identified CMV carriers with the relevant HLA.

The starting material was CD8+ T cells from cultured PBMCs, obtained from culture after CMV antigen stimulation. This TCR derives from a human donor in good health (CMV status not recorded). Some clones in this sample may be carry-over from other donors' samples. The rearrangement links TRBV4-1 to TRBJ1-2, with no clear D. The CDR3 is CASSQDRADGYTF. The CDR3 DNA follows: TGTGCCAGCAGCCAAGATCGAGCAGATGGCTACACCTTC.